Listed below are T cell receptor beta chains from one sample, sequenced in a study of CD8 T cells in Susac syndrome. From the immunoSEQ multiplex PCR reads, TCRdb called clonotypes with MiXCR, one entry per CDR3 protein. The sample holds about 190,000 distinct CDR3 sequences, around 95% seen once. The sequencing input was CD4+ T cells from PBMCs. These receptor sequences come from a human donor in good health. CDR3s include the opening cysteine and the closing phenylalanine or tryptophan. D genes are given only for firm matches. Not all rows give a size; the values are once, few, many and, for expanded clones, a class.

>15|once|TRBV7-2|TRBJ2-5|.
CASSLQVAVQETQYF
TGTGCCAGCAGCCTACAGGTGGCAGTCCAAGAGACCCAGTACTTC
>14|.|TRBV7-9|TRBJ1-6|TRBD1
CASSPPDRVPPLHF
TGTGCCAGCAGCCCACCTGACAGGGTTCCACCCCTCCACTTT
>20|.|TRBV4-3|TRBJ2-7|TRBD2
CASSQAMVASGGLGSYEQYF
TGCGCCAGCAGCCAAGCCATGGTGGCTAGCGGGGGACTCGGGTCCTACGAGCAGTACTTC
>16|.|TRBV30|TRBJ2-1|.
CAWSFEGPSGNNEQFF
TGTGCCTGGAGCTTCGAGGGTCCTTCCGGTAACAATGAGCAGTTCTTC
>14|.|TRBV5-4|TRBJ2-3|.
CASRSRTDTDTQYF
TGTGCCAGCAGGTCAAGGACCGACACAGATACGCAGTATTTT
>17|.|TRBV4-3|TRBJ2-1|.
CASSQGALRISYNEQFF
TGCGCCAGCAGCCAAGGAGCCTTAAGGATCTCCTACAATGAGCAGTTCTTC
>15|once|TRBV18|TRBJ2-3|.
CASSPSPKGTDTQYF
TGTGCCAGCTCACCCTCCCCGAAGGGCACAGATACGCAGTATTTT
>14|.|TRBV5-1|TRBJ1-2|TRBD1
CASNTRTGVGGYTF
TGCGCCAGCAACACCAGGACAGGGGTCGGTGGCTACACCTTC
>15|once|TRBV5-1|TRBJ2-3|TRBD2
CASSFAAGGPDTQYF
TGCGCCAGCAGCTTCGCAGCGGGGGGGCCGGATACGCAGTATTTT
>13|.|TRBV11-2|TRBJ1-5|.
CASSPGEGGPQHF
TGTGCCAGCAGCCCAGGAGAGGGTGGGCCCCAGCATTTT